This T cell receptor (beta chain) was identified during a study of blood T cells in healthy people across ages. Donors gave 8.5 to 10 milliliters of peripheral blood apiece. Combining a sample-barcoded 5' primer with a J-beta primer mix, a second PCR ran for about 7 to 12 cycles. Each sample provided no less than 2.5 million CDR3-containing paired-end reads. In TCRdb, the 5' RACE reads were re-called with MiXCR into one record per CDR3 protein. This table holds 700,000 to 900,000 distinct CDR3 sequences, around 24% found once. The germline V gene encodes CDR1 SEHNR and CDR2 FQNEAQ (reference sequence). Trimming at V came to 4 bases and at J to 8 bases, leaving 11 bases not matched to a gene. The CDR3 contains 15 residues. This sample was also put to use in a study of T cells of mothers and their children. That work states: Samples were provided by three healthy Caucasian mothers and their six children.

The chain joins TRBV7-9 to TRBJ2-1, with 7 bases lining up with TRBD1. Material for sequencing was blood. This clonotype was sampled from a boy between 5 and 17 years old in good health. CDR3 residues: CASSSSPWDSDEQFF. Here the CDR3 DNA reads TGTGCCAGCAGCTCTTCTCCGTGGGACAGTGATGAGCAGTTCTTC.